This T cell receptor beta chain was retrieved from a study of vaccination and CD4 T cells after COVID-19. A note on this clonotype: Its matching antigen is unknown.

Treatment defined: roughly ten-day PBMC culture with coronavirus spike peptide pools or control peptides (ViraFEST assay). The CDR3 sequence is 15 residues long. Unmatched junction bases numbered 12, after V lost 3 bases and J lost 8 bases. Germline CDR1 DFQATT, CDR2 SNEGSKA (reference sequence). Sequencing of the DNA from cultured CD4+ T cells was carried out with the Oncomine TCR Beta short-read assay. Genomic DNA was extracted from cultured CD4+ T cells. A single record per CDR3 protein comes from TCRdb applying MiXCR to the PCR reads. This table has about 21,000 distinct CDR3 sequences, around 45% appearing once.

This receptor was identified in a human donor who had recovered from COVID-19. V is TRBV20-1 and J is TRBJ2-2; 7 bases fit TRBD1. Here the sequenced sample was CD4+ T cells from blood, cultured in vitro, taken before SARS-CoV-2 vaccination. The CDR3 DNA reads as TGCAGTGCTAGCAGGGGGTTTCATCTCAGGGGGGAGCTGTTTTTT. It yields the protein CSASRGFHLRGELFF.